Following are 13 T cell receptor beta chains from one sample sequenced in a study of T cell repertoires in cytomegalovirus infection. These receptors are not linked to any known antigen. From the reads, TCRdb called clonotypes with MiXCR, one entry per CDR3 protein. The table shows 570,000 or so distinct CDR3 sequences, with 40% occurring only once. This specimen was cultured PBMCs, taken from culture after CMV antigen stimulation. These TCRs come from a human donor in good health (CMV status not recorded). Some clones in this sample may be carry-over from other donors' samples.

The CDR3 nucleotides read TGTGCCAGCAGCCGACCATTATGGGGCGGGGAGCTGTTTTTT. As protein: CASSRPLWGGELFF. The V gene is TRBV6-2 or TRBV6-3, the J gene TRBJ2-2, with D hard to call. Germline V gene data show CDR1 as MNHEY and CDR2 as SVGEGT. Trimming took off 6 bases at V and 7 bases at J, with 15 bases between the two ends. This CDR3 has 14 residues.

V and J are TRBV20-1 and TRBJ1-1; 8 bases align to TRBD1. V lost 0 bases, J lost 5 bases, and 8 bases stayed unmatched. CDR3 size: 15 residues. The germline V gene encodes CDR1 DFQATT and CDR2 SNEGSKA (reference sequence). CDR3 DNA: TGCAGTGCTAGAGATCCAACACAGGGGGGTACTGAAGCTTTCTTT. Translating gives CSARDPTQGGTEAFF.

The chain links TRBV20-1 to TRBJ2-3, with a weak D call TRBD2 (6 bases). Germline loops: CDR1 DFQATT, CDR2 SNEGSKA (reference sequence). The germline V and J ends were trimmed by 6 bases and 2 bases, with 12 bases remaining between them. This CDR3 contains 13 residues. The DNA for the CDR3 is TGCAGTGCACCCGGGACTCCCACAGATACGCAGTATTTT. Translation: CSAPGTPTDTQYF.

This chain joins TRBV7-2 and TRBJ2-3; TRBD1 is a possible D gene (5 bases). V was cut by 4 bases and J by 3 bases, with 14 bases left in between. CDR1 SGHTA and CDR2 FQGNSA come from the germline V gene. The CDR3 is made up of 15 amino acids. CDR3 sequence: CASSSRGRDTDTQYF. In DNA, the CDR3 is TGTGCCAGCAGCTCCAGAGGCAGGGATACAGATACGCAGTATTTT. Complete variable domain (other parts from reference TRBV7-2 and TRBJ2-3): GAGVSQSPSNKVTEKGKDVELRCDPISGHTALYWYRQSLGQGLEFLIYFQGNSAPDKSGLPSDRFSAERTGGSVSTLTIQRTQQEDSAVYLCASSSRGRDTDTQYFGPGTRLTVL.

The chain combines TRBV7-9 with TRBJ2-5; TRBD2 matches 14 bases. CDR3 length equals 17 residues. Germline CDR1 and CDR2: SEHNR and FQNEAQ (reference sequence). The V and J ends lost 5 bases and 7 bases, in that order; junction bases with no gene match: 12. The CDR3 protein is CASSPASTSGRAGTQYF. The CDR3 DNA is TGTGCCAGCAGCCCAGCCTCGACTAGCGGGAGGGCCGGGACCCAGTACTTC.

This clonotype was observed many times. The chain has TRBV7-2 and TRBJ1-4, with D tentatively TRBD1 (6 bases). V lost 7 bases and J 5 bases, leaving 14 bases between the germline ends. CDR3 length equals 14 residues. The germline V gene encodes CDR1 SGHTA and CDR2 FQGNSA. CDR3 nucleotide sequence: TGTGCCAGCACCGCGACAGGACGAAATGAAAAACTGTTTTTT. Translating it yields CASTATGRNEKLFF.

The genes are TRBV6-5 and TRBJ2-1, with D perhaps TRBD2 (5 bases). The CDR3 has 13 amino acids. V lost 6 bases to trimming and J lost 9 bases, with 15 bases between them. The germline CDR1 and CDR2 sequences are MNHEY and SVGAGI. The CDR3 loop reads CASSRTWAGEQFF. The CDR3 DNA sequence: TGTGCCAGCAGCAGGACTTGGGCCGGTGAGCAGTTCTTC.

This rearrangement joins TRBV7-9 to TRBJ1-5, with D tentatively TRBD1 (5 bases). This CDR3 contains 16 residues. V was clipped by 3 bases and J by 4 bases, with 16 bases between them. Per the germline V gene, CDR1 is SEHNR and CDR2 is FQNEAQ (reference sequence). CDR3 loop: CASSFINGGENQPQHF. The CDR3, as DNA: TGTGCCAGCAGCTTTATAAACGGGGGGGAAAATCAGCCCCAGCATTTT.

In DNA form, the CDR3 reads TGTGCCAGCAGCAAGCGTAGGCCCGACCTCAACGTCCTGACTTTC. It translates to CASSKRRPDLNVLTF. This chain links TRBV14 with TRBJ2-6; no clear D gene. The germline V and J ends were trimmed by 5 bases and 9 bases, with 17 bases remaining between them. Looked up from germline, CDR1 is SGHDN and CDR2 is FVKESK. The CDR3 is 15 residues long.

This clonotype was counted only a few times. This sequence joins TRBV28 and TRBJ1-3; D may be TRBD1 (6 bases). V lost 6 bases, J lost 0 bases, and 21 bases lay in between. The CDR3 is 18 amino acids. Germline assignment: CDR1 MDHEN and CDR2 SYDVKM. In nucleotides, the CDR3 is TGTGCCAGCAGCTCGGAAGATATTCAGGGGCCCTCTGGAAACACCATATATTTT. This sequence encodes CASSSEDIQGPSGNTIYF.

The chain has TRBV6-5 and TRBJ2-5, with 11 bases matching TRBD2. The germline CDR1 and CDR2 sequences are MNHEY and SVGAGI. Losses at the gene ends were 4 bases for V and 1 base for J; bases not matched to a gene: 8. This CDR3 region has 17 residues. The CDR3 sequence is CASSSGRLAGFQETQYF. The CDR3, as DNA: TGTGCCAGCAGTTCAGGGCGACTAGCGGGATTCCAAGAGACCCAGTACTTC.

This rearrangement joins TRBV6-1 to TRBJ2-1, with 10 bases fitting TRBD2. Germline trimming cut 4 bases from V and 9 bases from J; bases unmatched to any gene: 15. Germline CDR1 reads MNHNS; CDR2 reads SASEGT. The CDR3 sequence is 17 residues long. The CDR3: CASSGDFLAGVTSEQFF. CDR3 in DNA: TGTGCCAGCAGTGGAGATTTTCTAGCGGGAGTGACGAGTGAGCAGTTCTTC.

The CDR3 is CASSYSGTSYNSPLHF. DNA for the CDR3: TGTGCCAGCAGTTACTCGGGGACCTCCTATAATTCACCCCTCCACTTT. V is TRBV6-6 and J is TRBJ1-6, with D possibly TRBD1 on 5 matching bases. The V end lost 0 bases, the J end lost 0 bases, and 6 bases lay between the germline ends. The CDR3 runs 16 residues. The V gene's germline CDR1 is MNHNY and CDR2 SVGAGI (reference sequence).